Here is one T cell receptor beta chain with its context. Its target antigen remains unknown. No base quality information exists; no much larger clone differs at one position. The sample originates from a study of CD8 T cells in seronegative destructive rheumatoid arthritis (dated by TCRdb to about 2020). Turning to the overall study: At the time of sampling, biological drugs were being given to seven out of the eight CND-RA patients. Rather than undergoing new sequencing, the seropositive RA, seronegative RA and healthy control comparison cohorts were drawn from an earlier published TCRbeta dataset. Researchers compared peripheral CD8+ TCRbeta repertoires from patients with CCP-negative destructive rheumatoid arthritis (CND-RA) against repertoires from newly diagnosed seropositive RA, seronegative RA and healthy controls.

Following the manufacturer's instructions, genomic DNA from CD8+ cells served as the input for TCRbeta sequencing. A genomics technology centre in Finland ran the TCRbeta sequencing, which was done with the immunoSEQ assay. Per the source publication's procedure: Clonotype tables produced by the immunoSEQ preprocessing pipeline were converted into VDJtools format, and non-productive clonotypes were filtered out. Samples with fewer than 10,000 reads were excluded, the remaining samples were subsampled to 10,000 reads, and most of the eight CND-RA samples were retained. Shannon-Wiener, Simpson and clonality indices were calculated with the VDJtools CalcDiversityStats function on data subsampled to 10,000 reads. Non-singleton TCRbeta clonotypes were hard-matched, with no mismatches allowed, against VDJdb to infer antigen specificity. CDR3 sequences differing by one amino acid (Hamming distance 1) were grouped into clusters with potentially shared antigen targets. Group enrichment of public clonotypes was tested with one-sided Fisher's exact tests after groups were resampled to six samples, with the procedure repeated ten times. Imported from immuneACCESS, the table was reduced by TCRdb to in-frame sequences with V and J called. These copies leave out some clones; in studies compared against another copy, an unresolved V gene accounts for under half, and the cause of the remainder is not known. For V, J and clone size, that table is used; D and trimming come from the DNA. The sample profile shows about 720 clones; 70% to 90% of them were found once. 9.9% of the sample goes to the ten largest clones.

CDR1 SGDLS and CDR2 YYNGEE were looked up in the germline V gene. CDR3 length: 15 amino acids, cysteine to phenylalanine. Left in the record is the CDR3 DNA by itself, 45 bases read in frame from the first base. For this chain, trimming is 5 bases at the V end and 5 bases at the J end, and the number of junction bases without a gene match is 6. The research as a whole found: In the absence of diagnostic samples, TCR repertoire differences may be partly attributable to poor disease control over the years rather than being present at onset. A distinct set of enriched public clonotypes appeared to be present in CND-RA patients, and the authors interpreted this finding as support for a separate disease subset. The small size of the CND-RA cohort was acknowledged as a study limitation. With age adjusted for, CD8+ TCRbeta repertoires in CND-RA patients appeared less diverse and more clonal than repertoires in other RA subtypes. CND-RA repertoires showed more CMV-reactive and fewer influenza A-reactive CD8+ TCRbeta sequences than controls and other RA subtypes. Across the roughly 100,000 clonotypes tested, no public clonotype enrichment remained significant after Benjamini-Hochberg correction.

CND-RA patients tested negative on the clinical CCP2 antibody test, and even with active therapy their joint destruction kept progressing. Every CND-RA patient had failed conventional anti-rheumatic therapy and showed typical joint destruction in the wrists and ankles. Instead of being sampled at diagnosis, CND-RA patients were sampled after long disease histories, which in several cases spanned decades. Each patient provided approximately 46 millilitres of EDTA-anticoagulated peripheral blood. Ficoll-Paque PLUS density gradient separation was used to isolate peripheral blood mononuclear cells. Using AutoMACS magnetic bead positive selection, CD8+ cells were isolated from either fresh or cryopreserved PBMCs, and flow cytometry was used to check purity. Nucleospin Tissue or Tissue XS kits were used to extract genomic DNA, which was then quantified on a Qubit 2.0 fluorometer.

This receptor was identified in a woman in her fifties or sixties with seronegative destructive rheumatoid arthritis. The sequence is built from TRBV9 and TRBJ1-6; the central 8 bases match TRBD1. The specimen was CD8+ T cells from blood. The CDR3 reads as follows: CASSDTGQDNSPLHF. The DNA reads TGTGCCAGCAGTGACACGGGACAGGATAATTCACCCCTCCACTTT.